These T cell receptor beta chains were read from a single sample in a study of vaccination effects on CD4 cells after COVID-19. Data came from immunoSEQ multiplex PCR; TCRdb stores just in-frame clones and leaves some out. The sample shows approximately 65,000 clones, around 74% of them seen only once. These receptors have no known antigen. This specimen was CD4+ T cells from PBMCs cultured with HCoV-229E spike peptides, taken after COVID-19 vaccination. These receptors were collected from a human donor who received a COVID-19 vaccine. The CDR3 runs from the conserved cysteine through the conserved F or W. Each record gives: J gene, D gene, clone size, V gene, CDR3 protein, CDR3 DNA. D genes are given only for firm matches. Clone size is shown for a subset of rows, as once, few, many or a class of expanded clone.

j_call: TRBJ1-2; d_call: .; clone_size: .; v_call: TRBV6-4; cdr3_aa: CASSAYPLYGYTF; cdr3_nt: TGTGCCAGCAGTGCTTATCCTCTCTATGGCTACACCTTC
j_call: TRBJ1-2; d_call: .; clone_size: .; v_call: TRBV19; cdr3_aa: CGTGPRGYGYTF; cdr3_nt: TGTGGAACGGGGCCACGCGGCTATGGCTACACCTTC
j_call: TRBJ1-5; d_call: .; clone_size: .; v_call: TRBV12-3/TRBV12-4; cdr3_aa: CASRGDGNQPQHF; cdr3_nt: TGTGCCAGCAGAGGGGACGGCAATCAGCCCCAGCATTTT
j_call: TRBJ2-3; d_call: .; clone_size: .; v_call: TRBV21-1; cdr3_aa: CASSKELVELTDTQYF; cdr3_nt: TGTGCCAGCAGCAAAGAACTAGTCGAGCTCACAGATACGCAGTATTTT
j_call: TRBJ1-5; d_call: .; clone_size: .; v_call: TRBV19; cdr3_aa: CASTFTGGRSNQPQHF; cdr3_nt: TGTGCCAGTACATTCACGGGAGGGAGGAGCAATCAGCCCCAGCATTTT
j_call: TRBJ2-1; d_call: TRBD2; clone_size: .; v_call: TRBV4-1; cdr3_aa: CASSARGFSGGAGDEQFF; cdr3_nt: TGCGCCAGCAGTGCAAGAGGATTTAGCGGGGGGGCTGGGGATGAGCAGTTCTTC
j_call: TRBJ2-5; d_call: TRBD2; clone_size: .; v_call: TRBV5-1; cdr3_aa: CASSLAGTREETQYF; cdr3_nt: TGCGCCAGCAGCTTGGCCGGGACTAGGGAAGAGACCCAGTACTTC
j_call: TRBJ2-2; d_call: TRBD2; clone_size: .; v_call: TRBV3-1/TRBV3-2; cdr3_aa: CASSWTSGVAGELFF; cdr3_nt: TGTGCCAGCAGCTGGACTAGCGGGGTGGCCGGGGAGCTGTTTTTT
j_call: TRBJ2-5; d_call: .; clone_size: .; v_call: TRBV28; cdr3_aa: CASSPSGENQETQYF; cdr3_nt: TGTGCCAGCAGTCCCTCTGGGGAAAACCAAGAGACCCAGTACTTC
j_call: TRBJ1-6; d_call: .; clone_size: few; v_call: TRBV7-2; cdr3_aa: CASSRGGSSYNSPLHF; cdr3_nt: TGTGCCAGCAGCAGGGGGGGGAGCTCCTATAATTCACCCCTCCACTTT
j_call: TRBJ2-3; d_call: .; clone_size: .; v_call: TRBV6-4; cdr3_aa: CASRETIESTDTQYF; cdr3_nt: TGTGCCAGCAGAGAAACTATCGAAAGCACAGATACGCAGTATTTT
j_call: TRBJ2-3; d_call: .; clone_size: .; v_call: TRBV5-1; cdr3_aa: CASSLGRDSSTDTQYF; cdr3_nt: TGCGCCAGCAGCCTGGGAAGGGACTCGAGCACAGATACGCAGTATTTT
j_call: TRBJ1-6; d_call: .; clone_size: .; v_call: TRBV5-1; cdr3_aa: CASSSEDNSPLHF; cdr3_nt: TGCGCCAGCAGCAGTGAAGATAATTCACCCCTCCACTTT
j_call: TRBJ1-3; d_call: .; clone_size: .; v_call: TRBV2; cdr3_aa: CASSERRLSSGNTIYF; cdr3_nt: TGTGCCAGCAGTGAGAGACGGCTCAGCTCTGGAAACACCATATATTTT
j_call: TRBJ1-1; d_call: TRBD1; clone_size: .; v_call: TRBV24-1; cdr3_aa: CATSDSRQGADTEAFF; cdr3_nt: TGTGCCACCAGTGATTCACGACAGGGGGCGGACACTGAAGCTTTCTTT
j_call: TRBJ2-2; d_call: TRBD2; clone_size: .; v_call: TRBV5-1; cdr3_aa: CASSLQRGANTGELFF; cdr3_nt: TGCGCCAGCAGCTTGCAGCGGGGGGCGAACACCGGGGAGCTGTTTTTT
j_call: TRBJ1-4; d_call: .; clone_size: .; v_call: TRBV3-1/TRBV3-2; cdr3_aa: CASSGDREKLFF; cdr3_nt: TGTGCCAGCAGCGGTGACAGGGAAAAACTGTTTTTT
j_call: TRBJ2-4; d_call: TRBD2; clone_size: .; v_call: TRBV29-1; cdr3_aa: CSVEMTKISGGRNIQYF; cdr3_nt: TGCAGCGTTGAAATGACGAAGATCAGCGGGGGGCGGAACATTCAGTACTTC
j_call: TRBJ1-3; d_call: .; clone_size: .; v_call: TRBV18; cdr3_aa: CASSPENSGNTIYF; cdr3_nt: TGTGCCAGCTCACCGGAGAACTCTGGAAACACCATATATTTT
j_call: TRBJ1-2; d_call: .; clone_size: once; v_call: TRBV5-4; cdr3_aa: CASSRRGAGYDYGYTF; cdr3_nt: TGTGCCAGCAGCCGCCGAGGGGCGGGATACGACTATGGCTACACCTTC
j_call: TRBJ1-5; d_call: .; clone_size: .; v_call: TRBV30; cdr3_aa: CAWSGGSGGGQPQHF; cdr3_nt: TGTGCCTGGAGTGGGGGGTCGGGGGGCGGTCAGCCCCAGCATTTT
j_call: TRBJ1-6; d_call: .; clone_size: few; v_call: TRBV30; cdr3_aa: CAWRLDRSSSPLHF; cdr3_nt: TGTGCCTGGAGGCTGGACAGATCGAGTTCACCCCTCCACTTT
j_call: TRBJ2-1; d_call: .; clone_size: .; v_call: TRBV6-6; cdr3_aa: CASSRDAEQFF; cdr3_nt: TGTGCCAGCAGCCGCGATGCTGAGCAGTTCTTC
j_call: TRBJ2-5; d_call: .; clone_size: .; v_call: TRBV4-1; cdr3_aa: CASSRKQGTVTGETQYF; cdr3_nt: TGCGCCAGCAGCCGAAAGCAAGGGACGGTTACGGGAGAGACCCAGTACTTC
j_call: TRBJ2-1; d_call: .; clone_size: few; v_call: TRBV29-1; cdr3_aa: CSMGRLNEQFF; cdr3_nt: TGCAGCATGGGACGGCTCAATGAGCAGTTCTTC
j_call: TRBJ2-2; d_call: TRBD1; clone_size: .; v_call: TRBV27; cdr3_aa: CASTRDRATNTGELFF; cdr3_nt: TGTGCCAGCACCCGTGACAGGGCCACGAACACCGGGGAGCTGTTTTTT
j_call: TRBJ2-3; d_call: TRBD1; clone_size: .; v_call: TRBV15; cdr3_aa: CATSRATGGPLGDTQYF; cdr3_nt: TGTGCCACCAGCAGAGCTACAGGGGGCCCTCTGGGAGATACGCAGTATTTT
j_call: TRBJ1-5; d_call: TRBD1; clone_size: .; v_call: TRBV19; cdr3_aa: CASSTQGARTQPQHF; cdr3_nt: TGTGCCAGTAGTACACAGGGGGCGAGGACTCAGCCCCAGCATTTT
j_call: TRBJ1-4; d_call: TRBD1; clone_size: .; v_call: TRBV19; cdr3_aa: CASSSRTGSNEKLFF; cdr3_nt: TGTGCCAGTAGTTCCCGGACAGGGAGTAATGAAAAACTGTTTTTT
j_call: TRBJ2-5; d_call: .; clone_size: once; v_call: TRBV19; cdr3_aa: CASSKGQETQYF; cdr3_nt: TGTGCCAGTAGTAAGGGTCAAGAGACCCAGTACTTC
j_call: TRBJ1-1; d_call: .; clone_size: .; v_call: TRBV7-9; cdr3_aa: CASSLEDTEAFF; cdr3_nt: TGTGCCAGCAGCTTGGAGGACACTGAAGCTTTCTTT
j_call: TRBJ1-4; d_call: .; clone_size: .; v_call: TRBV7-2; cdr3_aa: CASSPRSGSTNEKLFF; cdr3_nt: TGTGCCAGCAGCCCGCGGTCGGGGTCAACTAATGAAAAACTGTTTTTT
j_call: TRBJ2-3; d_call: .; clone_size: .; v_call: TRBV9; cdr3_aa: CASSAHTDTQYF; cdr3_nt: TGTGCCAGCAGCGCCCACACAGATACGCAGTATTTT
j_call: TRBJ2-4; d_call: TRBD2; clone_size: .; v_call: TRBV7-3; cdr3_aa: CASSFIPFLAGGPNIQYF; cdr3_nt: TGTGCCAGCAGCTTTATACCCTTCCTAGCGGGGGGCCCGAACATTCAGTACTTC
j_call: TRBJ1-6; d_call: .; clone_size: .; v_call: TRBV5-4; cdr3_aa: CASSLRQEEPLHF; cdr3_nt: TGTGCCAGCAGCTTACGACAGGAGGAACCCCTCCACTTT
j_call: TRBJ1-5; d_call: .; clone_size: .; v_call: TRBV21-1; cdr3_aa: CASKAGQPDTHNQPQHF; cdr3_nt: TGTGCCAGCAAAGCCGGACAGCCTGACACTCACAATCAGCCCCAGCATTTT
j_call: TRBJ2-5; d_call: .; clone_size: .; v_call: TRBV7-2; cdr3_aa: CASSNPGGPYQETQYF; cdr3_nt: TGTGCCAGCTCCAACCCGGGGGGCCCGTACCAAGAGACCCAGTACTTC
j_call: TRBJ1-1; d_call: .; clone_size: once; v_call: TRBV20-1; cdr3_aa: CSASHNTEAFF; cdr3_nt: TGCAGTGCTAGTCACAACACTGAAGCTTTCTTT
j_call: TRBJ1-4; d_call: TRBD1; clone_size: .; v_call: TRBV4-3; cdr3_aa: CASSLSGTDEKLFF; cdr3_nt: TGCGCCAGCAGCTTAAGCGGGACAGATGAAAAACTGTTTTTT
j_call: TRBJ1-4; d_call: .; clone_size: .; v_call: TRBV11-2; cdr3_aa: CASSLVKLGGEKLFF; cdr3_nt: TGTGCCAGCAGCTTAGTTAAGCTAGGGGGTGAAAAACTGTTTTTT
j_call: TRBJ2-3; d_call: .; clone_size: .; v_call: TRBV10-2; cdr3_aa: CASGPRTDTQYF; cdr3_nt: TGCGCCAGCGGCCCAAGAACAGATACGCAGTATTTT
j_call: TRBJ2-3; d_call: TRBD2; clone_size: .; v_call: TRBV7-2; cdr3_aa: CASSFGGGGGTDTQYF; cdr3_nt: TGTGCCAGCAGCTTCGGGGGGGGAGGAGGCACAGATACGCAGTATTTT